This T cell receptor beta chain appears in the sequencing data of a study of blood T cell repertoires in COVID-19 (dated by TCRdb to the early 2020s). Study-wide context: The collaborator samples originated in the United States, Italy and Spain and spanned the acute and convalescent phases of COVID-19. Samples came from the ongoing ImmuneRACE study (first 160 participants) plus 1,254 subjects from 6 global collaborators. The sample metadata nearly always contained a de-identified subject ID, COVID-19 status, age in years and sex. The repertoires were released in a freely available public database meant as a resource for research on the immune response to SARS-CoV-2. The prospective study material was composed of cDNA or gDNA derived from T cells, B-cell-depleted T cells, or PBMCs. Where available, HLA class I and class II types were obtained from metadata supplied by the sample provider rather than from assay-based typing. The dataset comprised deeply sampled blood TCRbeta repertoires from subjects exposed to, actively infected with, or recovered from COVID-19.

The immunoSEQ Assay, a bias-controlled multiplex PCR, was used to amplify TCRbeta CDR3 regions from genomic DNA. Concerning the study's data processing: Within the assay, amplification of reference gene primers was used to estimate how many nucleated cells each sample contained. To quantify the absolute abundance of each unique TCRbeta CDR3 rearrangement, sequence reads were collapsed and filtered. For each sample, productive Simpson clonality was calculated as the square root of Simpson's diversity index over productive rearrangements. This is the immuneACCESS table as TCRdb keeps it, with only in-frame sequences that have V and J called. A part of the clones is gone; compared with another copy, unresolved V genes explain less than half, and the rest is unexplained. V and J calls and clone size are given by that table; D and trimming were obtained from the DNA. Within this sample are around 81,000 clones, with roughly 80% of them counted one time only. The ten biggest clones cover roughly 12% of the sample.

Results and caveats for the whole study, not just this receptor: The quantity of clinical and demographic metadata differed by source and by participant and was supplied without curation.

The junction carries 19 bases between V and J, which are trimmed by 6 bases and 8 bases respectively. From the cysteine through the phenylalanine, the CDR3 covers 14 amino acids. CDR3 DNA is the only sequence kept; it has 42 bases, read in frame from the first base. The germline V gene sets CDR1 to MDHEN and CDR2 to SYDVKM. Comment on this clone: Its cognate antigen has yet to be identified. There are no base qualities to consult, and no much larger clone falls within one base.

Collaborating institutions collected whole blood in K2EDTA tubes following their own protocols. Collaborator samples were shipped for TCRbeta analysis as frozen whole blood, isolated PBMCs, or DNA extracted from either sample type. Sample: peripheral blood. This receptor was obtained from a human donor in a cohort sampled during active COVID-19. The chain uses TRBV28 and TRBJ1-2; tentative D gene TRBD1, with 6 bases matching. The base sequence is TGTGCCAGCAGGTCTACAGGGAAGGGATACGGCTACACCTTC. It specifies CASRSTGKGYGYTF.